This T cell receptor (beta chain) emerged from a study of blood T cell repertoires in COVID-19 (TCRdb year 2020). As for the study more broadly: Collaborator samples came from the United States, Italy and Spain and covered acute and convalescent phases of COVID-19. The material from the prospective study consisted of cDNA or gDNA derived from T cells, B-cell-depleted T cells, or PBMCs. Deeply sampled blood TCRbeta repertoires from subjects exposed to, actively infected with, or recovered from COVID-19 were included in the dataset. A freely available public database, intended as a resource for researchers studying the immune response to SARS-CoV-2, is where the repertoires were released. The samples were drawn from the first 160 participants of the ongoing ImmuneRACE study and from under 1,500 subjects provided by 6 global collaborators. Sample metadata almost always included a de-identified subject ID, COVID-19 status, age in years and sex. Where available, HLA class I and class II types were obtained from metadata supplied by the sample provider rather than from assay-based typing. Summary of the overall study and its limitations: How much clinical and demographic metadata was included differed by source and by participant, and the metadata was provided uncurated.

TCRbeta CDR3 regions were amplified from genomic DNA using the immunoSEQ Assay, a bias-controlled multiplex PCR. As for the authors' bioinformatics: Within the assay, amplification of reference gene primers was used to estimate how many nucleated cells each sample contained. To quantify the absolute abundance of each unique TCRbeta CDR3 rearrangement, sequence reads were collapsed and filtered. For each sample, productive Simpson clonality was calculated as the square root of Simpson's diversity index across productive rearrangements. Entries here come from immuneACCESS through TCRdb and include only in-frame sequences with V and J called. Some clones fail to appear in such tables; in the studies checked, an unresolved V gene covers under half of the shortfall, and the cause of the remainder is unknown. V, J and clone size are taken as reported in that table, and D and trimming were inferred from the DNA itself. The sample profile shows 300,000 or so clones; about 90% of them were found once. Together, the top ten hold roughly 0.94% of the sample.

This clone was detected only a few times. The target of this receptor is not known. No clone much larger than this one lies a single base away; base qualities are absent. The CDR3 holds 14 amino acids from the cysteine to the phenylalanine. Kept here is only the CDR3 DNA, which spans 42 bases and is read in frame from base 1. V loses 3 bases at its end and J loses 6 bases; junction bases beyond the gene matches: 7. Via the germline V gene, CDR1 is SGHRS and CDR2 YFSETQ. Enrolling through a virtual design, the prospective study's participants ranged in age from roughly 18 to 89 years and lived across 24 United States geographic areas. In the prospective study, cohorts were assigned on the basis of participant-reported clinical history obtained from a screening survey and a study questionnaire. ImmuneRACE Cohort 3 recovered participants were defined by two consecutive negative NP/OP PCR tests, healthcare professional clearance, or symptom resolution. Each participant in the prospective study had whole blood, serum and a nasopharyngeal or oropharyngeal swab collected by mobile phlebotomists. Prospective study participants could optionally give additional blood draws and questionnaires over an approximately two-month period. Before DNA extraction, prospective study blood samples were shipped either frozen or at room temperature.

The chain links TRBV5-1 with TRBJ2-7; 9 central nucleotides agree with TRBD1. This sequence was found in a woman aged 25-40 years who had recovered from COVID-19. The sequenced sample was PBMCs or T cells enriched from blood (not recorded which). The nucleotides are TGCGCCAGCAGCTACGACGGGACAGGGATCGAGCAGTACTTC. Protein translation: CASSYDGTGIEQYF. The full variable domain, completed from the reference TRBV5-1 and TRBJ2-7 proteins outside the CDR3, reads KAGVTQTPRYLIKTRGQQVTLSCSPISGHRSVSWYQQTPGQGLQFLFEYFSETQRNKGNFPGRFSGRQFSNSRSEMNVSTLELGDSALYLCASSYDGTGIEQYFGPGTRLTVT.